These 2 T cell receptor beta chains came from one sample sequenced in a study of T cells in narcolepsy. The data were produced by immunoSEQ multiplex PCR, yet TCRdb's version contains in-frame clones alone and is incomplete. The sample consists of some 34,000 clones, over 65% of them appearing once. Sequencing was performed on memory (CD45RA-) CD4+ T cells from blood. These receptors were taken from a human donor in good health.

The table lists this clone with a few counts. This rearrangement joins TRBV19 to TRBJ1-1, with D uncertain. V gave up 6 bases and J gave up 6 bases, with 11 bases separating them. The CDR3 loop spans 12 amino acids. Germline CDR1 and CDR2: LNHDA and SQIVND (reference sequence). CDR3 residues: CASRKNVAEAFF. In nucleotides, the CDR3 is TGTGCCAGTAGAAAGAACGTAGCTGAAGCTTTCTTT.

This chain joins TRBV18 and TRBJ2-3; 7 positions match TRBD1. The CDR3 spans 16 residues. V lost 2 bases, J lost 4 bases, and 9 bases stayed unmatched. Germline-derived CDR1 and CDR2 are KGHSH and LQKENI. CDR3 loop: CASSPAQGVFPDTQYF. The CDR3 DNA is TGTGCCAGCTCACCAGCCCAGGGGGTTTTCCCAGATACGCAGTATTTT.